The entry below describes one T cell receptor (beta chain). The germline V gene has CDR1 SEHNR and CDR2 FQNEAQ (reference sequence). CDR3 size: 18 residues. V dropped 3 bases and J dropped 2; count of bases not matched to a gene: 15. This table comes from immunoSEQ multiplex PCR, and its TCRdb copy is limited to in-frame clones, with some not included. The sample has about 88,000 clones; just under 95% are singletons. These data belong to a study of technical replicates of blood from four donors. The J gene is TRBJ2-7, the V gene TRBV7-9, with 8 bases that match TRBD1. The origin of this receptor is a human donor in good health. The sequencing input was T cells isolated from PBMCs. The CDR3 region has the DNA TGTGCCAGCAGCTTGGGTTGGGACAGGCTGAAAAATCCCTACGAGCAGTACTTC. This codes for CASSLGWDRLKNPYEQYF.